This T cell receptor (beta chain) was captured by sequencing in a study of CD8 T cell repertoires and HIV-1 epitope variants. The overall study: Controls were a CMV, EBV and flu peptide pool, Ebola AY9 negative control, and no-peptide well.

Produced via immunoSEQ multiplex PCR; TCRdb's table is partial and in-frame only. The profile shows some 3,100 clones, about two thirds of them singletons. The CDR3 has 17 amino acids. Germline V gene sequence: CDR1 LNHDA, CDR2 SQIVND (reference sequence). J was trimmed by 4 bases and V by 3 bases; bases with no gene match: 13. For this clone: Its antigen remains unknown.

V usage is TRBV19 and J usage is TRBJ2-3, with 7 bases matching TRBD2. Sequenced material: cultured CD8+ T cells derived from PBMCs. This sequence was found in a male donor with HIV. The CDR3 is CASSMSRMGGSADTQYF. DNA for the CDR3: TGTGCCAGTAGTATGAGTAGGATGGGGGGGAGTGCAGATACGCAGTATTTT.